This T cell receptor (beta chain) was recorded in a study of cytomegalovirus exposure and HLA in healthy donors. Overall study findings and caveats: Reports indicated that the classifier achieved high specificity and sensitivity in diagnosing cytomegalovirus status. There were about 160 TCR beta chains listed as cytomegalovirus-associated. Under in vitro conditions, three CMV-associated chains were confirmed as specific for CMV antigens.

This table comes from immunoSEQ multiplex PCR, and its TCRdb copy is limited to in-frame clones, with some not included. The sample has more than 80,000 clones; around 96% are singletons. The J segment lost 3 bases and the V segment lost 4 bases, leaving 16 bases of the junction unmatched. The CDR3 loop spans 17 amino acids. Germline loops: CDR1 GTSNPN, CDR2 SVGIG (reference sequence). The donors were members of the validation cohort, which comprised 100 to 150 subjects and was separate from the first cohort of roughly 700 subjects. Turning to this clone: No antigen is known for it.

This chain joins TRBV30 and TRBJ2-7; 9 nucleotides line up with TRBD2. Sequenced material: PBMCs. The sequence was collected from a woman aged 18-29 years in good health and CMV-seronegative. The CDR3 nucleotides are TGTGCCTGGAATAATCCGAGCGGGAGGAGGGAAAACTACGAGCAGTACTTC. This translates into CAWNNPSGRRENYEQYF.